This is a list of T cell receptor beta chains from one sample in a study of blood T cell repertoires in COVID-19. Produced via immunoSEQ multiplex PCR; TCRdb's table is partial and in-frame only. The data show 230,000 or so clones, 80% to 85% seen once. The sequenced sample was peripheral blood. The receptors were sampled from a man aged 25-40 years with active or convalescent COVID-19. Both conserved end residues are trimmed from each CDR3.

v_call	j_call	cdr3_length	cdr3_aa
TRBV24-1	TRBJ2-3	11	ATSAGSTDTQY
TRBV29-1	TRBJ2-1	12	SVVSGSPLNEQF
TRBV4-1	TRBJ2-3	11	ASSQDGETPQY
TRBV2	TRBJ1-1	10	ASSGGDQKAF
TRBV6-5	TRBJ2-7	12	ASSKTSGGYEQY
TRBV18	TRBJ2-7	13	ASSRQGTGFYEQY
TRBV6-2/TRBV6-3	TRBJ1-5	13	ASSSGTGVDQPQH
TRBV30	TRBJ2-1	13	AWRALAGAYNEQF
TRBV5-1	TRBJ1-1	13	ASSLGRVVFTEAF
TRBV30	TRBJ1-6	9	AWSYDSPLH
TRBV4-2	TRBJ1-1	12	ASSGQGAGTEAF
TRBV15	TRBJ2-7	13	ATSYKGQGAYEQY
TRBV5-5	TRBJ1-5	11	ASSLYSNQPQH
TRBV7-4	TRBJ2-1	14	ASSLVWTSAVYEQF
TRBV4-3	TRBJ2-7	13	ASSQDRRTTYEQY
TRBV4-2	TRBJ2-3	14	ASSQVIASFTDTQY
TRBV10-3	TRBJ2-5	14	AISGGGGGLQETQY
TRBV2	TRBJ1-1	13	ASNNGPSVDTEAF
TRBV2	TRBJ2-5	12	ASSASGFRETQY
TRBV18	TRBJ1-2	16	ASSPTSFGTGGNYGYT
TRBV4-1	TRBJ2-7	14	ASSQVGMSSSYEQY
TRBV4-1	TRBJ2-2	11	ASSQVSAGELF
TRBV5-1	TRBJ2-3	12	ASSRAGTGDTQY
TRBV6-5	TRBJ2-3	13	ASRAGGPITDTQY
TRBV9	TRBJ2-7	12	ASSVDQGSYEQY
TRBV6-5	TRBJ2-5	12	ASSYGTGWETQY
TRBV7-8	TRBJ1-2	13	ASSPAATGEDGYT
TRBV4-3	TRBJ2-3	14	ASSPRGSGPTDTQY
TRBV6-2/TRBV6-3	TRBJ1-1	12	ASSYSRVFFEAF
TRBV3-1/TRBV3-2	TRBJ2-5	11	ASSQTGLETQY
TRBV11-2	TRBJ1-2	11	ASSTTGWYGYT
TRBV6-6	TRBJ1-4	15	ASSLAGGRATNEKLF
TRBV23-1	TRBJ1-1	14	ASTPVHLPAATEAF
TRBV9	TRBJ2-5	11	ASSPAGWETQY
TRBV11-3	TRBJ2-1	11	ASSLDPGEEQF
TRBV6-5	TRBJ2-7	11	ASGRQTAYEQY
TRBV5-1	TRBJ1-6	14	ASSLAGRGGNSPLH
TRBV9	TRBJ2-3	12	ASSVGGEEDTQY
TRBV29-1	TRBJ2-7	11	SVILRGRYEQY
TRBV2	TRBJ1-5	12	ASTQEVVNQPQH
TRBV10-3	TRBJ2-7	12	AITRRQGAEEQY
TRBV6-5	TRBJ2-1	13	ASSRGRISYNEQF
TRBV2	TRBJ1-2	14	ASKDRTDTGAAGYT